Described below is a single T cell receptor beta chain sequence and its context. The same CDR3 arises from other DNA sequences in this sample as well. TCRdb reanalyzed the PCR reads via MiXCR. The table has 35,000 to 50,000 clones, about a sixth seen once. The data stem from a study of metastatic and nonmetastatic thyroid tumors. For the study at large: Malignant and benign thyroid patients had repertoires compared in peripheral blood and tumor or nodule tissue.

Patients were all untreated before their thyroid surgery. The sequence was collected from a female donor with papillary thyroid cancer or a benign thyroid nodule (not recorded which). Some clones in this sample may be carry-over from other donors' samples. The sequencing input was tumor tissue.

Here the CDR3 DNA reads TGTGCCAGCAGCTCACTGGTCGGTACTAGCGGGAGTAAGGCAGATACGCAGTATTTT. Translating gives CASSSLVGTSGSKADTQYF. V and J are TRBV7-1 and TRBJ2-3; 11 nucleotides match TRBD2. TRBV7-1 is an ORF, with its function uncertain. This CDR3 spans 19 amino acids. J gave up 4 bases and V 2 bases, and 14 bases lay outside the gene matches.